The source of this T cell receptor (beta chain) is a study of T cell responses to AZD1222 COVID-19 vaccine. Method: immunoSEQ multiplex PCR; TCRdb's copy keeps in-frame clones and lacks some. The sample records 100,000 to 150,000 clones, roughly 90% being singletons. Germline V gene data show CDR1 as SGHNT and CDR2 as YENEEA. CDR3 size: 17 residues. Trimming took 2 bases from V and 0 from J; bases not matched to a gene: 6. The chain has TRBV11-3 and TRBJ2-1, with TRBD2 matching 8 bases. The origin of this receptor is an adult in good health. Sequencing was performed on peripheral blood, taken on day 0 of MenACWY control vaccination. DNA of the CDR3: TGTGCCAGCAGCTTATGGCTAGCGGGCAGCTCCTACAATGAGCAGTTCTTC. Amino acid sequence: CASSLWLAGSSYNEQFF.